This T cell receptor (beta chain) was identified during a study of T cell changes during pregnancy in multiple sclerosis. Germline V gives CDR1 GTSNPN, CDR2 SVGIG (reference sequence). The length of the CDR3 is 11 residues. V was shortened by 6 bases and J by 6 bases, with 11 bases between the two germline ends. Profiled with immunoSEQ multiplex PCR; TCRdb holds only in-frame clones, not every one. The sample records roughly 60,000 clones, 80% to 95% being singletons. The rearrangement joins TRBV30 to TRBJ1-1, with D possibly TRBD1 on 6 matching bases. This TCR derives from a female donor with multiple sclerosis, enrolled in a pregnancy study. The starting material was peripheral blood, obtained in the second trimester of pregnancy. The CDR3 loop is CACLQGAEAFF. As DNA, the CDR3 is TGTGCCTGCCTACAGGGTGCTGAAGCTTTCTTT.